The sequence of this TCR beta chain was determined in a study of T cell responses to AZD1222 COVID-19 vaccine. The method was immunoSEQ multiplex PCR; TCRdb's version includes in-frame clones alone and lacks a portion of them. The table includes 100,000 to 150,000 clones, over 80% detected once. The CDR3 is made up of 12 amino acids. The ends were cut back, 3 bases at V and 10 bases at J, with 10 bases in the middle. Looked up from germline, CDR1 is SNHLY and CDR2 is FYNNEI. The chain links TRBV2 to TRBJ1-5; possible D gene TRBD1, 5 bases. This specimen was peripheral blood, taken on day 0 of AZD1222 vaccination. This receptor was obtained from an adult in good health. The CDR3 nucleotides read TGTGCCAGCAGTGAGGAAAGGGGACCCCAGCATTTT. This encodes CASSEERGPQHF.